These 17 T cell receptor beta chains came from one sample sequenced in a study of T cells in Graves' hyperthyroidism and ophthalmopathy. RNA transcripts served as the template for amplifying TCR beta CDR3 regions. The TCR CDR3 first-round RT-PCR relied on the HTBI primer set. TCRdb passed the multiplex PCR reads through MiXCR, listing each CDR3 protein once. The sample has approximately 700,000 distinct CDR3 sequences; roughly 46% are singletons. Sequencing was carried out using peripheral blood or thyroid tissue (not recorded which). The receptors stem from an adult man with Graves' disease, either hyperthyroidism or ophthalmopathy (not recorded which).

This sequence joins TRBV11-3 and TRBJ2-3; weak D call: TRBD2 (6 bases). This CDR3 contains 13 residues. Germline V CDR1 and CDR2: SGHNT, YENEEA. The V end was cut by 5 bases, the J end by 6 bases, with 12 bases between. CDR3 protein: CASSQWGEDTQYF. The CDR3 DNA reads as TGTGCCAGCAGCCAATGGGGGGAGGATACGCAGTATTTT.

The chain combines TRBV25-1 with TRBJ1-2; maybe TRBD1 (6 bases). Germline lookup yields CDR1 MGHDK and CDR2 SYGVNS. V was pared by 8 bases and J by 8 bases, with 15 bases between. This CDR3 is 12 amino acids long. The CDR3 nucleotides read TGTGCCAGCCGCGGACAGCTCCCCGGCTACACCTTC. Translating gives CASRGQLPGYTF.

This clonotype has more than one count but fewer than ten. The chain is built from TRBV7-2 and TRBJ2-7, with 7 nucleotides matching TRBD1. CDR3 length equals 13 residues. Germline CDR1 SGHTA, CDR2 FQGNSA. Germline trimming cut 6 bases from V and 9 bases from J; bases unmatched to any gene: 11. CDR3 loop: CASSTDRDLGQYF. The CDR3 DNA follows: TGTGCCAGCAGTACAGACAGGGATTTAGGGCAGTACTTC.

At least ten counts were recorded for this clonotype. J is TRBJ1-4 and V is TRBV2; perhaps TRBD1 as D (5 bases). V was cut by 6 bases and J by 4 bases, with 6 bases left in between. The germline V gene has CDR1 SNHLY and CDR2 FYNNEI. This CDR3 has 12 residues. CDR3 residues: CASRGRNEKLFF. CDR3 coding DNA: TGTGCCAGCAGGGGACGTAATGAAAAACTGTTTTTT.

This clonotype was observed a single time. The chain carries TRBV24-1 and TRBJ1-1; D gene unclear. Per germline, CDR1 KGHDR and CDR2 SFDVKD. This CDR3 region has 13 residues. Deletions cut 2 bases from V and 3 bases from J, with 6 bases between. CDR3 in amino acids: CATSDSKYTEAFF. The DNA for the CDR3 is TGTGCCACCAGTGATTCCAAATACACTGAAGCTTTCTTT.

The rearrangement links TRBV20-1 to TRBJ2-5; 10 bases align to TRBD2. CDR3 length: 16 residues. From germline, CDR1 is DFQATT and CDR2 SNEGSKA (reference sequence). The V gene end was trimmed by 6 bases and the J gene end by 5 bases; junction bases not matched to a gene: 15. The CDR3 sequence is CSAKAGTSAGGETQYF. The DNA of the CDR3 is TGCAGTGCGAAGGCCGGGACTAGCGCAGGAGGGGAGACCCAGTACTTC.

The chain couples TRBV7-9 to TRBJ1-6, with 7 bases matching TRBD1. The CDR3 contains 14 residues. Germline V lookup: CDR1 SEHNR, CDR2 FQNEAQ (reference sequence). V gave up 5 bases and J gave up 9 bases; unmatched junction bases: 7. CDR3 bases: TGTGCCAGCAGCAGAGGGGGCATTGGTTCACCCCTCCACTTT. It translates to CASSRGGIGSPLHF. Combining the CDR3 with reference TRBV7-9 and TRBJ1-6 gives the whole variable domain DTGVSQNPRHKITKRGQNVTFRCDPISEHNRLYWYRQTLGQGPEFLTYFQNEAQLEKSRLLSDRFSAERPKGSFSTLEIQRTEQGDSAMYLCASSRGGIGSPLHFGNGTRLTVT.

The chain joins TRBV9 to TRBJ2-7; D might be TRBD1 (6 bases). Germline values: CDR1 SGDLS, CDR2 YYNGEE. Trimming took off 3 bases at V and 8 bases at J, with 15 bases between the two ends. This CDR3 comprises 13 residues. The CDR3: CASSAAHRDKQYF. The DNA for the CDR3 is TGTGCCAGCAGCGCGGCCCACAGGGATAAGCAGTACTTC.

Worth noting for this clonotype: A much larger clone lies one base from this, so it may be a read error. The V gene is TRBV7-9, the J gene TRBJ1-2, with a possible D match to TRBD1 (6 bases). Germline values: CDR1 SEHNR, CDR2 FQNEAQ (reference sequence). CDR3 length: 14 amino acids. The V and J ends lost 6 bases and 7 bases respectively, with 18 bases between them. The CDR3 bases are TGTGCCAGCAGTCAATCGGACAGTCGGGGTGGCTACACCTTC. Its translation is CASSQSDSRGGYTF.

The rearrangement uses TRBV20-1 and TRBJ1-1, with D maybe TRBD1 (5 bases). Trimming cost V 3 bases and J 4 bases, with 15 bases left between them. The CDR3 is made up of 14 amino acids. Germline V lookup: CDR1 DFQATT, CDR2 SNEGSKA (reference sequence). CDR3 residues: CSASPGGVFTEAFF. The CDR3 DNA reads TGCAGTGCTAGCCCCGGGGGGGTGTTCACTGAAGCTTTCTTT.

This rearrangement joins TRBV10-3 to TRBJ1-5; D call uncertain. The length of the CDR3 is 14 residues. Germline CDR1 ENHRY, CDR2 SYGVKD. Trimming removed 0 bases at V and 7 bases at J, with 10 bases between. As DNA, the CDR3 is TGTGCCATCAGTGAGTCAGGGCTAGAACAGCCCCAGCATTTT. Translation: CAISESGLEQPQHF.

This chain connects TRBV10-3 to TRBJ2-2; tentative D call: TRBD2 (5 bases). This CDR3 is built from 13 residues. Germline CDR1 ENHRY, CDR2 SYGVKD. V dropped 2 bases and J dropped 8 bases, with 9 bases sitting between them. CDR3 sequence: CAISEAGRGELFF. In DNA form, the CDR3 reads TGTGCCATCAGTGAGGCGGGCAGAGGGGAGCTGTTTTTT.

This clonotype came up many times. V usage is TRBV16 and J usage is TRBJ1-1, with 7 bases that match TRBD1. Trimming removed 4 bases from V and 11 bases from J; junction bases left unmatched: 10. The CDR3 is 13 amino acids. The germline V gene encodes CDR1 KGHSY and CDR2 FQNENV. CDR3 bases: TGTGCCAGCAGCCTTCTCGGACAGGCGGACGCTTTCTTT. The encoded protein is CASSLLGQADAFF.

V gene TRBV29-1 combines with J gene TRBJ1-2; D gene unclear. Germline loops: CDR1 SQVTM, CDR2 ANQGSEA. The CDR3 extends over 11 amino acids. CDR3 region: CSSLDGAGYTF. CDR3 nucleotide sequence: TGCAGTTCGCTCGACGGCGCCGGCTACACCTTC. The full variable domain, with the rest looked up from reference TRBV29-1 and TRBJ1-2, is SAVISQKPSRDICQRGTSLTIQCQVDSQVTMMFWYRQQPGQSLTLIATANQGSEATYESGFVIDKFPISRPNLTFSTLTVSNMSPEDSSIYLCSSLDGAGYTFGSGTRLTVV.

This clonotype was counted between two and nine times. The chain carries TRBV7-9 and TRBJ1-1, with 7 bases identical to TRBD1. The V segment lost 3 bases and the J segment 0 bases; nucleotides outside the gene matches: 10. There are 17 residues in the CDR3. The germline gives CDR1 SEHNR, CDR2 FQNEAQ (reference sequence). The CDR3 sequence: CASSFRGTVLMNTEAFF. DNA of the CDR3: TGTGCCAGCAGCTTTCGAGGGACAGTTCTTATGAACACTGAAGCTTTCTTT.

V gene TRBV20-1 combines with J gene TRBJ1-3; 9 bases agree with TRBD1. V was pared by 4 bases and J by 8 bases, with 9 bases of the junction left unmatched. CDR3 length equals 14 residues. Germline loops: CDR1 DFQATT, CDR2 SNEGSKA (reference sequence). The CDR3 bases are TGCAGTGCTACCGGGACAGGGACAGGAGACACCATATATTTT. Translated, it gives CSATGTGTGDTIYF.

This clonotype was seen repeatedly, ten times or more. J is TRBJ1-6 and V is TRBV14; D may be TRBD1 (6 bases). This CDR3 has 15 residues. Per the germline V gene, CDR1 is SGHDN and CDR2 is FVKESK. V lost 0 bases, J lost 10 bases, and 13 bases lay in between. CDR3 loop: CASSQDLGAGSPLHF. The CDR3 DNA is TGTGCCAGCAGCCAAGATTTGGGGGCAGGCTCACCCCTCCACTTT.